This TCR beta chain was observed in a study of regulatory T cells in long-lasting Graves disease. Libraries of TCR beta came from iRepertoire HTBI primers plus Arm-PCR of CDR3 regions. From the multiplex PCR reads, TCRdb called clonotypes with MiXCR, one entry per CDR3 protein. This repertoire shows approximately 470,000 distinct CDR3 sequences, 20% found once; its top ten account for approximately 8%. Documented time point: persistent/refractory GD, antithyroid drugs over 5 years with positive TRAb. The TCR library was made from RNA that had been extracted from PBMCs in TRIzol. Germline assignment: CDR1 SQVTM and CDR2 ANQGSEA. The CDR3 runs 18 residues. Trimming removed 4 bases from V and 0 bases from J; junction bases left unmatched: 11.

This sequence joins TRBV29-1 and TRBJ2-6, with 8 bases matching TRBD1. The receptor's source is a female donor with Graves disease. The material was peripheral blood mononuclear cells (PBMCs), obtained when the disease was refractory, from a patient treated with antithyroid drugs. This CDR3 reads CSVGGTGRRGSGANVLTF. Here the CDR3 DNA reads TGCAGCGTTGGGGGGACAGGTCGGAGGGGCTCTGGGGCCAACGTCCTGACTTTC.